Given below is one TCR beta chain in context. This clone came up a few times. Its binding antigen is unknown. The sample holds no much larger clone one base away, and base qualities are not on file. Library prep was done by the immunoSEQ multiplex PCR assay. Sourced from immuneACCESS, this table was stored by TCRdb with only in-frame sequences that have V and J called. A share of the clones is absent; for the studies checked, an unresolved V gene accounts for under half, and the remainder has no known explanation. This sample lists 100,000 to 150,000 clones; 85% to 95% were detected once. The ten largest clones capture 8.5% to 10% of the sample. Reading the germline V gene gives CDR1 KGHSH and CDR2 LQKENI. From cysteine to phenylalanine, the CDR3 is 13 amino acids long. CDR3 DNA only is kept here, 39 bases in frame from base 1. At the junction V is shortened by 4 bases and J by 8 bases, with 14 bases in between.

This record comes from a study of control samples from healthy donors and cancer patients (dated by TCRdb to the early 2020s). This chain joins TRBV18 to TRBJ1-2; TRBD1 is perhaps the D gene, given 5 matching bases. The receptor was derived from a man between 18 and 29 years old in good health. The sequenced sample consisted of blood. The bases are TGTGCCAGCTCACGAAGGGGATCGGACGGCTACACCTTC. Translated, it reads CASSRRGSDGYTF. With the portions outside the CDR3 filled from the reference TRBV18 and TRBJ1-2 genes, the complete variable region becomes NAGVMQNPRHLVRRRGQEARLRCSPMKGHSHVYWYRQLPEEGLKFMVYLQKENIIDESGMPKERFSAEFPKEGPSILRIQQVVRGDSAAYFCASSRRGSDGYTFGSGTRLTVV.